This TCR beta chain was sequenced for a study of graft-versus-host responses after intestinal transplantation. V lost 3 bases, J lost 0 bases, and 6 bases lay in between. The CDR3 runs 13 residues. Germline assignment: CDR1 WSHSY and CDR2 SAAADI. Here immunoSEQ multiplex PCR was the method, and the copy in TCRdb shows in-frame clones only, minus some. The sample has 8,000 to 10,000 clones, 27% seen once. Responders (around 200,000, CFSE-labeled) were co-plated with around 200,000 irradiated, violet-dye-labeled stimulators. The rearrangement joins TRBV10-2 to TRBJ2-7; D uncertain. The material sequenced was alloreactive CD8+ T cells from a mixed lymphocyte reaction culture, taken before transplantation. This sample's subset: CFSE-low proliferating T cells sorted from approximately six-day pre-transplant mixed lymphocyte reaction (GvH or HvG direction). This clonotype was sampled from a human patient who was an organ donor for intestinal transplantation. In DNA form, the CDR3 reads TGCGCCAGCAGTGAAGTAGGCTCCTACGAGCAGTACTTC. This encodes CASSEVGSYEQYF.